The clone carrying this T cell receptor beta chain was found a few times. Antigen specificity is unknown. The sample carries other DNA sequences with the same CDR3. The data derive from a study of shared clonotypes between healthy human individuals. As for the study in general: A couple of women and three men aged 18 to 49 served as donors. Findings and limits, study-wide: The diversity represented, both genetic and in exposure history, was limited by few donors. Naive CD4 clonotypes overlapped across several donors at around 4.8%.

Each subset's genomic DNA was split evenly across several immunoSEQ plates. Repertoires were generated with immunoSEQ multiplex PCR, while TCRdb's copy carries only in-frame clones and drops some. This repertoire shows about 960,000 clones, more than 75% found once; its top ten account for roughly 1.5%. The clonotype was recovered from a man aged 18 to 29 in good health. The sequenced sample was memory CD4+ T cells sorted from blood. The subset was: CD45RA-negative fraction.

CDR3 protein: CASRKGAPGPSTDTQYF. Written as DNA, the CDR3 is TGTGCCAGTCGCAAGGGGGCCCCTGGGCCTAGCACAGATACGCAGTATTTT. This chain connects TRBV21-1 to TRBJ2-3; the table's D call, TRBD1, has no DNA check behind it. TRBV21-1 represents a pseudogene. CDR3 length: 17 residues.